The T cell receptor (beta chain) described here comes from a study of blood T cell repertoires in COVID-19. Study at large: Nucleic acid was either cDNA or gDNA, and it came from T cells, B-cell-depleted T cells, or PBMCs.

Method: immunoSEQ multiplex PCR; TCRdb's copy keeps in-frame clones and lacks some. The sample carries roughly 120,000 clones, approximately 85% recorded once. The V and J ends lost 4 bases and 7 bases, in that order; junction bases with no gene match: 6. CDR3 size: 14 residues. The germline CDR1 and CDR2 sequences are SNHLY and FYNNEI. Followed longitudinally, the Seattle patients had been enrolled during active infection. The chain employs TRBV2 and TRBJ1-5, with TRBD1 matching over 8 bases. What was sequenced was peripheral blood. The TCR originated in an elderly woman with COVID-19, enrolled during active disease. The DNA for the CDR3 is TGTGCCAGCAGTGGGGGACAGGTCGGGCAGCCCCAGCATTTT. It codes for CASSGGQVGQPQHF. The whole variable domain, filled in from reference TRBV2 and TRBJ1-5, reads EPEVTQTPSHQVTQMGQEVILRCVPISNHLYFYWYRQILGQKVEFLVSFYNNEISEKSEIFDDQFSVERPDGSNFTLKIRSTKLEDSAMYFCASSGGQVGQPQHFGDGTRLSIL.